One sample yielded the 10 T cell receptor beta chains listed below, sequenced in a study of blood T cell repertoires in COVID-19. Sequencing used immunoSEQ multiplex PCR; TCRdb keeps in-frame clones, though not all of them. Here the sample spans under 25,000 clones, 75% to 90% being singletons. Sample: peripheral blood. These receptors were collected from an elderly woman with acute or convalescent COVID-19.

The chain recombines TRBV19 with TRBJ2-4, with 7 bases matching TRBD1. CDR1 is LNHDA, CDR2 SQIVND, per germline (reference sequence). The CDR3 sequence is 16 residues long. With V trimmed by 6 bases and J by 0 bases, 8 bases remained unmatched. CDR3 amino acids: CASRQGIGLAKNIQYF. The CDR3 region has the DNA TGTGCCAGTAGACAGGGGATCGGATTAGCCAAAAACATTCAGTACTTC.

The gene calls are TRBV19 and TRBJ1-4; the D gene is possibly TRBD1 (5 bases). The germline V gene encodes CDR1 LNHDA and CDR2 SQIVND (reference sequence). Trimming stripped 4 bases from V and 8 bases from J, with 14 bases between. This CDR3 has 14 residues. The CDR3 loop reads CASSRTPDLEKLFF. The DNA of the CDR3 is TGTGCCAGTAGTAGGACACCTGATCTCGAAAAACTGTTTTTT. Full variable domain (outside the CDR3, taken from reference TRBV19 and TRBJ1-4): DGGITQSPKYLFRKEGQNVTLSCEQNLNHDAMYWYRQDPGQGLRLIYYSQIVNDFQKGDIAEGYSVSREKKESFPLTVTSAQKNPTAFYLCASSRTPDLEKLFFGSGTQLSVL.

The V call is TRBV25-1, the J call TRBJ1-2; TRBD1 aligns across 7 bases. The CDR3 has 14 residues. In germline, CDR1 is MGHDK, CDR2 SYGVNS. V dropped 4 bases and J dropped 4; count of bases not matched to a gene: 6. The CDR3 nucleotides are TGTGCCAGCAGTGGAGACAGGGTAGGCTATGGCTACACCTTC. Translated, it gives CASSGDRVGYGYTF.

The rearrangement links TRBV5-1 to TRBJ1-6; D unclear. The CDR3 extends over 15 amino acids. Looked up from germline, CDR1 is SGHRS and CDR2 is YFSETQ. V lost 4 bases and J 0 bases, leaving 8 bases between the germline ends. In nucleotides, the CDR3 is TGCGCCAGCAGCCGGGAGAGCTCCTATAATTCACCCCTCCACTTT. As protein: CASSRESSYNSPLHF.

This chain links TRBV7-9 with TRBJ1-4, with TRBD1 as a possible D gene (5 bases). Trimming cost V 2 bases and J 7 bases, with 17 bases left between them. The CDR3 covers 16 residues. Looked up from germline, CDR1 is SEHNR and CDR2 is FQNEAQ (reference sequence). For the CDR3, the DNA is TGTGCCAGCAGCTTACTGGGCGGGGCGGGGAGTGAAAAACTGTTTTTT. Its translation is CASSLLGGAGSEKLFF.

This chain uses TRBV2 with TRBJ1-4; 10 nucleotides align to TRBD1. The CDR3 consists of 17 residues. Germline assignment: CDR1 SNHLY and CDR2 FYNNEI. With 8 bases clipped from V and 0 bases from J, the junction kept 9 bases outside the gene matches. CDR3: CASGPGQGITTNEKLFF. The DNA of the CDR3 is TGTGCCAGCGGCCCGGGACAGGGGATTACAACTAATGAAAAACTGTTTTTT.

This clone was observed once. The rearrangement uses TRBV2 and TRBJ1-2; perhaps TRBD1 as D (6 bases). The CDR3 has 15 amino acids. Trimming left V 1 base short and J 4 bases short, with 13 bases between. The germline V gene has CDR1 SNHLY and CDR2 FYNNEI. The CDR3 loop is CASSEVQGLSYGYTF. CDR3 sequence (DNA): TGTGCCAGCAGTGAAGTACAGGGCTTAAGCTATGGCTACACCTTC.

The chain uses TRBV5-1 and TRBJ2-5; TRBD1 might be the D (5 bases). Germline V gives CDR1 SGHRS, CDR2 YFSETQ. The V end lost 3 bases, the J end lost 5 bases, and 11 bases lay between the germline ends. This CDR3 region has 13 residues. As DNA, the CDR3 is TGCGCCAGCAGCTCCCAGGGTGGGGAGACCCAGTACTTC. This codes for CASSSQGGETQYF.

The chain joins TRBV4-3 to TRBJ2-1, with 15 bases lining up with TRBD2. The CDR3 loop spans 16 amino acids. Unmatched junction bases numbered 4, after V lost 3 bases and J lost 7 bases. Germline lookup yields CDR1 LGHNA and CDR2 YSLEER. Here the CDR3 reads CASSQGLAGGLNEQFF. The DNA of the CDR3 is TGCGCCAGCAGCCAGGGACTAGCGGGGGGTCTTAATGAGCAGTTCTTC.

CDR3 sequence (DNA): TGCGCCAGCAGCCTGACCGCGGGGAGCTCCTACAATGAGCAGTTCTTC. Encoded protein: CASSLTAGSSYNEQFF. The chain carries TRBV5-1 and TRBJ2-1; a weak D match, TRBD2 (6 bases). Germline V gives CDR1 SGHRS, CDR2 YFSETQ. This CDR3 has 16 amino acids. The germline V and J ends were trimmed by 4 bases and 0 bases, with 14 bases remaining between them.